A single sample is the source of the 14 T cell receptor beta chains below, sequenced in a study of T cell responses to AZD1222 COVID-19 vaccine. TCRdb keeps only in-frame clones here, not all; method: immunoSEQ multiplex PCR. The sample carries approximately 120,000 clones, 92% recorded once. Sequencing used peripheral blood, obtained on day 0 of AZD1222 vaccination. Receptors were obtained from an adult in good health.

The rearrangement joins TRBV9 to TRBJ2-5; unclear D gene. CDR1 SGDLS and CDR2 YYNGEE come from the germline V gene. The CDR3 has 12 residues. Trimming took 0 bases from V and 5 from J, leaving 5 bases between them. The CDR3 loop is CASSVDLETQYF. Here the CDR3 DNA reads TGTGCCAGCAGCGTAGATTTGGAGACCCAGTACTTC.

The rearrangement links TRBV10-3 to TRBJ1-5; D is unresolved. The CDR3 runs to 13 residues. V shed 4 bases and J shed 6 bases, with 10 bases lying between them. Germline-derived CDR1 and CDR2 are ENHRY and SYGVKD. CDR3 in amino acids: CAISAASAQPQHF. In DNA, the CDR3 is TGTGCCATCAGTGCCGCGAGCGCTCAGCCCCAGCATTTT.

This rearrangement joins TRBV9 to TRBJ2-5, with unresolved D. The V end lost 0 bases, the J end lost 4 bases, and 7 bases lay between the germline ends. Per germline, CDR1 SGDLS and CDR2 YYNGEE. This CDR3 spans 13 amino acids. CDR3 nucleotides: TGTGCCAGCAGCGTAGAAGGGCTAGAGACCCAGTACTTC. It encodes CASSVEGLETQYF.

The chain has TRBV2 and TRBJ2-7; D is undetermined. Germline values: CDR1 SNHLY, CDR2 FYNNEI. Trimming cost V 4 bases and J 7 bases, with 8 bases left between them. CDR3 length: 11 amino acids. CDR3 in DNA: TGTGCCAGCAGTGTTCACAATGAGCAGTACTTC. Residues: CASSVHNEQYF.

The genes are TRBV3-1 (or the pseudogene TRBV3-2) and TRBJ2-1; the D gene could be TRBD1 or TRBD2 (5 bases each). In germline, CDR1 is LGHDT, CDR2 YNNKEL (reference sequence). V lost 4 bases to trimming and J lost 5 bases, with 15 bases between them. The CDR3 covers 15 residues. The CDR3 bases are TGTGCCAGCAGCCCGCTAGCTTTAGGGGACAATGAGCAGTTCTTC. Protein product: CASSPLALGDNEQFF.

In DNA, the CDR3 is TGTGCCAGCAGCTTCCCGGGACTCGAAAAACTGTTTTTT. As protein: CASSFPGLEKLFF. The J gene is TRBJ1-4, the V gene TRBV11-2; maybe TRBD1 (5 bases). From germline, CDR1 is SGHAT and CDR2 FQNNGV. V gave up 3 bases and J gave up 8 bases, with 10 bases separating them. The CDR3 has 13 amino acids.

The chain is built from TRBV5-6 and TRBJ2-7, with D unresolved. The CDR3 is made up of 13 amino acids. Germline V CDR1 and CDR2: SGHDT, YYEEEE. Trimming removed 4 bases from V and 6 bases from J, with 14 bases in between. The CDR3 reads CASSTPGRGEQYF. CDR3 in DNA: TGTGCCAGCAGCACCCCGGGTCGAGGCGAGCAGTACTTC.

In DNA, the CDR3 is TGCGCCAGCAGACTGGGGACAGGGGCGGCCGGGGAGCTGTTTTTT. Protein sequence: CASRLGTGAAGELFF. The chain combines TRBV5-1 with TRBJ2-2, with 10 bases fitting TRBD1. This CDR3 contains 15 residues. Trimming took 5 bases from V and 6 from J; bases not matched to a gene: 7. Germline values: CDR1 SGHRS, CDR2 YFSETQ. The whole variable domain, filled in from reference TRBV5-1 and TRBJ2-2, reads KAGVTQTPRYLIKTRGQQVTLSCSPISGHRSVSWYQQTPGQGLQFLFEYFSETQRNKGNFPGRFSGRQFSNSRSEMNVSTLELGDSALYLCASRLGTGAAGELFFGEGSRLTVL.

The J gene is TRBJ2-7, the V gene TRBV18; D tentatively reads TRBD1 or TRBD2 (7 bases each). Germline loops: CDR1 KGHSH, CDR2 LQKENI. The CDR3 runs to 16 residues. The V and J ends lost 2 bases and 7 bases respectively, with 21 bases between them. The CDR3 region is CASSPASGRGRGEQYF. The CDR3 coding sequence is TGTGCCAGCTCACCAGCTTCGGGGAGGGGGCGCGGGGAGCAGTACTTC.

This chain connects TRBV19 to TRBJ2-2; maybe TRBD1 (6 bases). The V gene's germline CDR1 is LNHDA and CDR2 SQIVND (reference sequence). V was clipped by 6 bases and J by 4 bases, with 12 bases between them. This CDR3 spans 14 amino acids. For the CDR3, the DNA is TGTGCCAGTAGCCCCGGGACAACCACCGGGGAGCTGTTTTTT. Protein product: CASSPGTTTGELFF.

The rearrangement joins TRBV11-2 to TRBJ2-2; D remains unclear. Trimming shortened V by 5 bases and J by 6 bases, and 10 bases separated the two germline ends. The CDR3 consists of 13 residues. Germline V gives CDR1 SGHAT, CDR2 FQNNGV. CDR3 protein: CASSLKVAGELFF. In DNA, the CDR3 is TGTGCCAGCAGCCTTAAAGTTGCCGGGGAGCTGTTTTTT.

The J gene is TRBJ1-2, the V gene TRBV18, with TRBD1 matching over 7 bases. This CDR3 is built from 13 residues. V lost 1 base to trimming and J lost 6 bases; unmatched junction nucleotides: 2. Germline CDR1 is KGHSH and CDR2 is LQKENI. The DNA for the CDR3 is TGTGCCAGCTCACCACGCACAGGGGATGGCTACACCTTC. Its translation is CASSPRTGDGYTF.

This chain uses TRBV5-1 with TRBJ2-7; 8 bases align to TRBD1. With 4 bases clipped from V and 7 bases from J, the junction kept 10 bases outside the gene matches. Looked up from germline, CDR1 is SGHRS and CDR2 is YFSETQ. This CDR3 is built from 14 residues. For the CDR3, the DNA is TGCGCCAGCAGCGCCACCGGGACAGGCTTTGAGCAGTACTTC. Encoded protein: CASSATGTGFEQYF.

The J gene is TRBJ2-1, the V gene TRBV11-3, with TRBD1 matching 8 bases. V shed 1 base, J shed 7 bases, and the junction held 9 bases outside the gene matches. This CDR3 spans 16 amino acids. The V gene's germline CDR1 is SGHNT and CDR2 YENEEA. CDR3 in DNA: TGTGCCAGCAGCTTAGGACAAGGACAGGGTGGGAATGAGCAGTTCTTC. Translation: CASSLGQGQGGNEQFF.